This T cell receptor beta chain was sequenced in a study of shared clonotypes between healthy human individuals. Clones were sequenced by immunoSEQ multiplex PCR, and TCRdb holds only the in-frame ones, with some missing. This table has over 2 million clones, about 94% appearing once. The naive CD8 subset, CD45RO-negative cells positively selected for CCR7, excluded terminally differentiated effector memory CD45RA+ cells. This clone has just one count. The specimen sequenced was naive CD8+ T cells sorted from blood. The TCR was taken from a man in his late teens or twenties in good health.

The CDR3 region has the DNA TGTGCCAGCAGTCCACCGGGGCACCAATTACAAGAGACCCAGTACTTC. Translated: CASSPPGHQLQETQYF. V is TRBV28 and J is TRBJ2-5, with D possibly called TRBD1 or TRBD2 (5 bases each). The CDR3 has 16 residues. CDR1 is MDHEN, CDR2 SYDVKM, per germline. The V gene lost 5 bases and the J gene lost 2 bases, with 18 bases spanning the gap.